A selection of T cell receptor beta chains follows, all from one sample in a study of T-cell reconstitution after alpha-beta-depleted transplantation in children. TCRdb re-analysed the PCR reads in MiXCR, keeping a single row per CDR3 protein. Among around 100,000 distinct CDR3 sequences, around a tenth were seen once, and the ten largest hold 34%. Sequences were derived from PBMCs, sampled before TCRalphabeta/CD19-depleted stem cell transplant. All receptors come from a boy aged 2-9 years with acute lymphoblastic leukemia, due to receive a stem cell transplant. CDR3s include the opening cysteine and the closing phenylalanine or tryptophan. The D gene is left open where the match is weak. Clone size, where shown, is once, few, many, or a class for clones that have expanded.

CDR3 DNA: TGCGCCAGCAGCTTGGCTTCAGGGAAGAACACTGAAGCTTTCTTT
CDR3 protein: CASSLASGKNTEAFF
clone size: NA
CDR3 length: 15
D gene: NA
V gene: TRBV5-1
J gene: TRBJ1-1

CDR3 DNA: TGCAGTGCTAGAGCCCTTAGCGGGAGGAGGGCCAAAAACATTCAGTACTTC
CDR3 protein: CSARALSGRRAKNIQYF
clone size: many
CDR3 length: 17
D gene: TRBD2
V gene: TRBV20-1
J gene: TRBJ2-4

CDR3 DNA: TGTGCCAGCAGTTTAGGGGGAGGGTATGGCTACACCTTC
CDR3 protein: CASSLGGGYGYTF
clone size: NA
CDR3 length: 13
D gene: NA
V gene: TRBV12-3/TRBV12-4
J gene: TRBJ1-2

CDR3 DNA: TGTGCCAGCAGCTACCGAGGAGGGTTTATGAATACGCAGTATTTT
CDR3 protein: CASSYRGGFMNTQYF
clone size: many
CDR3 length: 15
D gene: NA
V gene: TRBV7-2
J gene: TRBJ2-3

CDR3 DNA: TGTGCCAGTTACTCGGGACTAGCGGGAGTATATGGGACCCAGTACTTC
CDR3 protein: CASYSGLAGVYGTQYF
clone size: NA
CDR3 length: 16
D gene: TRBD2
V gene: TRBV6-1
J gene: TRBJ2-5

CDR3 DNA: TGTGCCAGCAGTTTATGGGGACTAGCTTTTGAGCAGTTCTTC
CDR3 protein: CASSLWGLAFEQFF
clone size: few
CDR3 length: 14
D gene: TRBD2
V gene: TRBV27
J gene: TRBJ2-1

CDR3 DNA: TGTGCCAGCACTGGCTTTAGCACAGATACGCAGTATTTT
CDR3 protein: CASTGFSTDTQYF
clone size: many
CDR3 length: 13
D gene: NA
V gene: TRBV2
J gene: TRBJ2-3

CDR3 DNA: TGCGCCAGCGGGGCGAGCGGGAGGGCAACAGATACGCAGTATTTT
CDR3 protein: CASGASGRATDTQYF
clone size: NA
CDR3 length: 15
D gene: TRBD2
V gene: TRBV5-1
J gene: TRBJ2-3

CDR3 DNA: TGTGCCTGGAGGCCCGCCAGGGAGGTAGAGACCCAGTACTTC
CDR3 protein: CAWRPAREVETQYF
clone size: NA
CDR3 length: 14
D gene: NA
V gene: TRBV30
J gene: TRBJ2-5

CDR3 DNA: TGCAGTGCTATCTCCCCGGGGACCAATGAGCAGTTCTTC
CDR3 protein: CSAISPGTNEQFF
clone size: few
CDR3 length: 13
D gene: NA
V gene: TRBV20-1
J gene: TRBJ2-1

CDR3 DNA: TGCGCCAGCAGCTTGTATTTAGGCCCGAACACCGGGGAGCTGTTTTTT
CDR3 protein: CASSLYLGPNTGELFF
clone size: NA
CDR3 length: 16
D gene: NA
V gene: TRBV5-1
J gene: TRBJ2-2

CDR3 DNA: TGTGCCAGCAGCTTATATCGGGACAGGAAGGACGAGCAGTACTTC
CDR3 protein: CASSLYRDRKDEQYF
clone size: NA
CDR3 length: 15
D gene: TRBD1
V gene: TRBV5-5
J gene: TRBJ2-7

CDR3 DNA: TGTGCCAGTAGCCTGGGACTTCAAACCGGGGAGCTGTTTTTT
CDR3 protein: CASSLGLQTGELFF
clone size: NA
CDR3 length: 14
D gene: NA
V gene: TRBV19
J gene: TRBJ2-2

CDR3 DNA: TGCGTAGGAACAGTTCGACGTTTGGGGAACACTGAAGCTTTCTTT
CDR3 protein: CVGTVRRLGNTEAFF
clone size: NA
CDR3 length: 15
D gene: NA
V gene: TRBV20-1
J gene: TRBJ1-1

CDR3 DNA: TGTGCTAGCAGCCAACGGGACGAGGCCGGGGAGCTGTTTTTT
CDR3 protein: CASSQRDEAGELFF
clone size: few
CDR3 length: 14
D gene: NA
V gene: TRBV7-7
J gene: TRBJ2-2

CDR3 DNA: TGCGCCAGCAGAGGGTCAAGCAATGAGCAGTTCTTC
CDR3 protein: CASRGSSNEQFF
clone size: many
CDR3 length: 12
D gene: NA
V gene: TRBV5-1
J gene: TRBJ2-1

CDR3 DNA: TGCAGTGCTGGACTAGCAGGACCCTACAATGAGCAGTTCTTC
CDR3 protein: CSAGLAGPYNEQFF
clone size: many
CDR3 length: 14
D gene: TRBD2
V gene: TRBV20-1
J gene: TRBJ2-1

CDR3 DNA: TGTGCCAGCAGCGAACAGGGGGGGATTAACACCGGGGAGCTGTTTTTT
CDR3 protein: CASSEQGGINTGELFF
clone size: few
CDR3 length: 16
D gene: NA
V gene: TRBV14
J gene: TRBJ2-2

CDR3 DNA: TGTGCCAGCGTATCGCTAGCGGGACTCACCGGGGAGCTGTTTTTT
CDR3 protein: CASVSLAGLTGELFF
clone size: NA
CDR3 length: 15
D gene: TRBD2
V gene: TRBV12-3/TRBV12-4
J gene: TRBJ2-2

CDR3 DNA: TGTGCCAGCTCACCAAGGGCAGGGGGTTCGAACACTGAAGCTTTCTTT
CDR3 protein: CASSPRAGGSNTEAFF
clone size: NA
CDR3 length: 16
D gene: TRBD1
V gene: TRBV18
J gene: TRBJ1-1

CDR3 DNA: TGTGCCAGTAGTACATTAGCGGGTCTCTCCTACAATGAGCAGTTCTTC
CDR3 protein: CASSTLAGLSYNEQFF
clone size: few
CDR3 length: 16
D gene: TRBD2
V gene: TRBV19
J gene: TRBJ2-1

CDR3 DNA: TGTGCCAGCAGCCAGCCCGTCGGTCTAGCGGGAGGAGCCTACAATGAGCAGTTCTTC
CDR3 protein: CASSQPVGLAGGAYNEQFF
clone size: few
CDR3 length: 19
D gene: TRBD2
V gene: TRBV14
J gene: TRBJ2-1

CDR3 DNA: TGCGCCAGCAGCTTAAACTCGGGATGGGACTATGGCTACACCTTC
CDR3 protein: CASSLNSGWDYGYTF
clone size: many
CDR3 length: 15
D gene: NA
V gene: TRBV5-1
J gene: TRBJ1-2

CDR3 DNA: TGCGCCAGCAGCCATAGAACAGGGGCTTCCACCGGGGAGCTGTTTTTT
CDR3 protein: CASSHRTGASTGELFF
clone size: few
CDR3 length: 16
D gene: TRBD1
V gene: TRBV5-1
J gene: TRBJ2-2

CDR3 DNA: TGTGCCAGCAGGAGGGGACTAGCGGGAGCCGGGGAGCTGTTTTTT
CDR3 protein: CASRRGLAGAGELFF
clone size: many
CDR3 length: 15
D gene: TRBD2
V gene: TRBV6-5
J gene: TRBJ2-2

CDR3 DNA: TGCGCCAGCAGCTTGGAGGGACTAGCGGCCAATGAGCAGTTCTTC
CDR3 protein: CASSLEGLAANEQFF
clone size: many
CDR3 length: 15
D gene: TRBD2
V gene: TRBV5-1
J gene: TRBJ2-1

CDR3 DNA: TGTGCCAGCAGTGAAAGGAGGGAACTAGCGAATCCTTTCTTC
CDR3 protein: CASSERRELANPFF
clone size: NA
CDR3 length: 14
D gene: TRBD2
V gene: TRBV6-1
J gene: TRBJ2-1

CDR3 DNA: TGTGCCAGCAGCTTAGGGGCGGGAGGAGTCTACAATGAGCAGTTCTTC
CDR3 protein: CASSLGAGGVYNEQFF
clone size: few
CDR3 length: 16
D gene: TRBD2
V gene: TRBV7-6
J gene: TRBJ2-1

CDR3 DNA: TGTGCCACCAGTGATTTGCTAGCGGGACCGGGATCAGAGACCCAGTACTTC
CDR3 protein: CATSDLLAGPGSETQYF
clone size: few
CDR3 length: 17
D gene: TRBD2
V gene: TRBV24-1
J gene: TRBJ2-5

CDR3 DNA: TGTGCCAGCAGTAGGACTAGCGGGCGCACCACAGATACGCAGTATTTT
CDR3 protein: CASSRTSGRTTDTQYF
clone size: few
CDR3 length: 16
D gene: TRBD2
V gene: TRBV12-3/TRBV12-4
J gene: TRBJ2-3

CDR3 DNA: TGCGCCAGCAGCTCCGGGGGTATGTCAGGGGAGTTCTTCAGACTGTTTTTT
CDR3 protein: CASSSGGMSGEFFRLFF
clone size: once
CDR3 length: 17
D gene: NA
V gene: TRBV5-1
J gene: TRBJ1-4

CDR3 DNA: TGTGCCAGCAGCCTCCCGACAGGGGATGGAAACACCATATATTTT
CDR3 protein: CASSLPTGDGNTIYF
clone size: few
CDR3 length: 15
D gene: TRBD1
V gene: TRBV5-6
J gene: TRBJ1-3

CDR3 DNA: TGTGCCAGCAGCCCCAGCGGGAGGAGATACAATGAGCAGTTCTTC
CDR3 protein: CASSPSGRRYNEQFF
clone size: many
CDR3 length: 15
D gene: TRBD2
V gene: TRBV12-3/TRBV12-4
J gene: TRBJ2-1

CDR3 DNA: TGTGCCAGCAGCTCCCGGGACCTAAACGAGCAGTACTTC
CDR3 protein: CASSSRDLNEQYF
clone size: few
CDR3 length: 13
D gene: NA
V gene: TRBV11-2
J gene: TRBJ2-7

CDR3 DNA: TGTGCCAGCAGTTCCTCGGTGGGGACTGAAGCTTTCTTT
CDR3 protein: CASSSSVGTEAFF
clone size: many
CDR3 length: 13
D gene: NA
V gene: TRBV12-3/TRBV12-4
J gene: TRBJ1-1

CDR3 DNA: TGCAGTGCCCCGAATGGTAACACCGGGGAGCTGTTTTTT
CDR3 protein: CSAPNGNTGELFF
clone size: many
CDR3 length: 13
D gene: NA
V gene: TRBV20-1
J gene: TRBJ2-2

CDR3 DNA: TGTGCCAGCAGTGGGTACATGGAAAAACTGTTTTTT
CDR3 protein: CASSGYMEKLFF
clone size: NA
CDR3 length: 12
D gene: NA
V gene: TRBV12-3/TRBV12-4
J gene: TRBJ1-4

CDR3 DNA: TGTGCCAGCAGCCAAGATTATCGGGTTCGAGAGACCCAGTACTTC
CDR3 protein: CASSQDYRVRETQYF
clone size: NA
CDR3 length: 15
D gene: NA
V gene: TRBV3-1
J gene: TRBJ2-5

CDR3 DNA: TGTGCCAGCAGCGGGGGGGGCGGGGGGAACACTGAAGCTTTCTTT
CDR3 protein: CASSGGGGGNTEAFF
clone size: many
CDR3 length: 15
D gene: NA
V gene: TRBV9
J gene: TRBJ1-1

CDR3 DNA: TGCGCCAGCAGCTCGACCGGGACAGTGAATGAAAAACTGTTTTTT
CDR3 protein: CASSSTGTVNEKLFF
clone size: few
CDR3 length: 15
D gene: TRBD1
V gene: TRBV5-1
J gene: TRBJ1-4